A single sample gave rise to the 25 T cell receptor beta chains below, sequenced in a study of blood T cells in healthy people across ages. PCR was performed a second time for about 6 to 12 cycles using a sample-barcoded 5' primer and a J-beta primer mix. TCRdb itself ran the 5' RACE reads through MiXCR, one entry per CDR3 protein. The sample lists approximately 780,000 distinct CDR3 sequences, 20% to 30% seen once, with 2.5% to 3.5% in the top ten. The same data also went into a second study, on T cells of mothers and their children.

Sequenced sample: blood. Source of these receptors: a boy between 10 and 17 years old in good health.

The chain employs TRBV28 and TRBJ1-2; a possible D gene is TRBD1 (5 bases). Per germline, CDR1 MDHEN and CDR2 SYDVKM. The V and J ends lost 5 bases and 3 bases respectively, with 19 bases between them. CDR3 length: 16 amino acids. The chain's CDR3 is CASSLLERGGDYGYTF. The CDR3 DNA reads TGTGCCAGCAGTCTCCTGGAAAGGGGCGGGGACTATGGCTACACCTTC.

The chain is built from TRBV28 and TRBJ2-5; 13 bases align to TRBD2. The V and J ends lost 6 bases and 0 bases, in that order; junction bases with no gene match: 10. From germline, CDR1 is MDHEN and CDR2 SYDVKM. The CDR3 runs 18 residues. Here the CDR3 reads CASSLRLAGGLYQETQYF. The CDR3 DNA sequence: TGTGCCAGCAGCCTACGACTAGCGGGGGGTTTGTACCAAGAGACCCAGTACTTC.

CDR3 in amino acids: CSAYGQQETQYF. CDR3 in DNA: TGCAGTGCTTACGGACAGCAAGAGACCCAGTACTTC. The rearrangement uses TRBV20-1 and TRBJ2-5; TRBD1 is a possible D gene (6 bases). This CDR3 is built from 12 residues. Germline CDR1 is DFQATT and CDR2 is SNEGSKA (reference sequence). The germline V and J ends were trimmed by 5 bases and 2 bases, with 9 bases remaining between them.

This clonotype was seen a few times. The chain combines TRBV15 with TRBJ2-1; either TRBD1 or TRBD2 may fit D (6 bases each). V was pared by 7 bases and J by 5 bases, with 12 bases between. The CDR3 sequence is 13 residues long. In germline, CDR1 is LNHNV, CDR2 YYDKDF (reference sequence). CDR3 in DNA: TGTGCCACCACACCGGGGGCAGACAATGAGCAGTTCTTC. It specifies CATTPGADNEQFF.

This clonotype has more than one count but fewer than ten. The CDR3, as DNA: TGTGCCAGCAGTGACGGGACTGGACTCTCTGGGGCCAACGTCCTGACTTTC. It is translated as CASSDGTGLSGANVLTF. The gene calls are TRBV6-1 and TRBJ2-6; tentative D call: TRBD2 (6 bases). The CDR3 sequence is 17 residues long. The V gene lost 3 bases and the J gene lost 0 bases, with 12 bases spanning the gap. Germline values: CDR1 MNHNS, CDR2 SASEGT.

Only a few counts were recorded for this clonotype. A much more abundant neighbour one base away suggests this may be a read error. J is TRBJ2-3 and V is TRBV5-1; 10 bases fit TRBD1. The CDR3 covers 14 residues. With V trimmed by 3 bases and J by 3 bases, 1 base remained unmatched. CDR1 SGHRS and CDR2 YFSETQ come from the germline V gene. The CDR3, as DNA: TGCGCCAGCAGCTGGGGACAGGGGACAGATACGCAGTATTTT. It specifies CASSWGQGTDTQYF.

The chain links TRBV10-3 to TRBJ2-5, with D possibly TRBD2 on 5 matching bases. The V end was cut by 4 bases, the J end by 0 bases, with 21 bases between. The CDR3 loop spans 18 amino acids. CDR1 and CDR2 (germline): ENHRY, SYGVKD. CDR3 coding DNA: TGTGCCATCAGTGTCGGAGGACGTGACTCTTGGTACCAAGAGACCCAGTACTTC. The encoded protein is CAISVGGRDSWYQETQYF.

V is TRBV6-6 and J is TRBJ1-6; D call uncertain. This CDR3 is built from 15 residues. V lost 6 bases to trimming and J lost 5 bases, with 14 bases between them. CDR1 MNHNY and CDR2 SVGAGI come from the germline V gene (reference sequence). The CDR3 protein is CASRPPGIDNSPLHF. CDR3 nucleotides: TGTGCCAGCAGACCCCCGGGGATCGATAATTCACCCCTCCACTTT.

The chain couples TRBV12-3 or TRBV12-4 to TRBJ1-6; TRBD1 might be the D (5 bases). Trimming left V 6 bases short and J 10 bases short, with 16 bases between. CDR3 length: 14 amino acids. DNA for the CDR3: TGTGCCAGCAGCGGGACTCCCGGTCGGTCACCCCTCCACTTT. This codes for CASSGTPGRSPLHF.

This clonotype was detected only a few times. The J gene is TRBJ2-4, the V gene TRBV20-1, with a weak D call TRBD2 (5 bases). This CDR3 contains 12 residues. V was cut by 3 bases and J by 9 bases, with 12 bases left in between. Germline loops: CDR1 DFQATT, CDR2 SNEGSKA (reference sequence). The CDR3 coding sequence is TGCAGTGCTAGGTTTGCCCGGGGCATTCAGTACTTC. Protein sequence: CSARFARGIQYF.

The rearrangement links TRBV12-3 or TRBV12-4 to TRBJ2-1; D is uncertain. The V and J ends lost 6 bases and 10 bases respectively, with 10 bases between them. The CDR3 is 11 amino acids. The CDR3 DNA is TGTGCCAGCAGCTTGGCATACGAGCAGTTCTTC. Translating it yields CASSLAYEQFF.

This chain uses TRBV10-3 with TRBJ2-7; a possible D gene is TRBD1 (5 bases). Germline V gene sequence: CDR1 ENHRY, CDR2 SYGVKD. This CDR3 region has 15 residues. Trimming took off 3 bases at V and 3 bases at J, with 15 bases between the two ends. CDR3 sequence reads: CAISEGAGWDYEQYF. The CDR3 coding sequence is TGTGCCATCAGTGAAGGGGCAGGGTGGGACTACGAGCAGTACTTC.

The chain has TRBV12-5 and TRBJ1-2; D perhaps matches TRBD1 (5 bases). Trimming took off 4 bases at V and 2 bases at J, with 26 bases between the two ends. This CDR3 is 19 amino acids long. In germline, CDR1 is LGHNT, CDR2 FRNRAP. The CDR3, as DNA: TGTGCTAGTGGTTCTCCTCCGGCAGGGATAATAAGAGTAAACTATGGCTACACCTTC. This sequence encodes CASGSPPAGIIRVNYGYTF.

For the CDR3, the DNA is TGTGCCAGCAACTCCGGGACCGTTTACAATGAGCAGTTCTTC. It codes for CASNSGTVYNEQFF. The V and J genes are TRBV28 and TRBJ2-1; D may match TRBD1 or TRBD2 (5 bases each). Trimming took off 7 bases at V and 4 bases at J, with 14 bases between the two ends. Germline V CDR1 and CDR2: MDHEN, SYDVKM. The CDR3 consists of 14 residues.

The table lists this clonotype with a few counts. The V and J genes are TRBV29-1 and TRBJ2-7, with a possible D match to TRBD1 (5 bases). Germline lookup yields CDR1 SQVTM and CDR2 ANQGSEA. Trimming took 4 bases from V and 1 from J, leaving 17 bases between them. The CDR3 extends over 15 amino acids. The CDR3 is CSVVIEDRPSYEQYF. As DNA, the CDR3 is TGCAGCGTTGTGATCGAAGACAGACCGTCCTACGAGCAGTACTTC.

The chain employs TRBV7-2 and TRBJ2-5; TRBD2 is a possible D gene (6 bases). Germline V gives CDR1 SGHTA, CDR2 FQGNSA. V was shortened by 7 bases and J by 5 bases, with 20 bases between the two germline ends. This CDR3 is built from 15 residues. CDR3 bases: TGTGCCAGCACCGTAGCGGCAAGGAAGGGGGAGACCCAGTACTTC. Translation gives CASTVAARKGETQYF.

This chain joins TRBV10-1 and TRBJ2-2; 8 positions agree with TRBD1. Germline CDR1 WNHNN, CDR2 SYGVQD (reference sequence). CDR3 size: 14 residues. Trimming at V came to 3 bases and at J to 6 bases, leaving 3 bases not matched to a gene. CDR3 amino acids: CASSDQQGAGELFF. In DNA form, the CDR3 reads TGCGCCAGCAGTGATCAACAGGGGGCCGGGGAGCTGTTTTTT.

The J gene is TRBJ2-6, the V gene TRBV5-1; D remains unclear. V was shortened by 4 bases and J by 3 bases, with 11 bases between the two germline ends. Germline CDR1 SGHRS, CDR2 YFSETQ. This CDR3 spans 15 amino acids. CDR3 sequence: CASSDPGGGANVLTF. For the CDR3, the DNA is TGCGCCAGCAGCGACCCGGGTGGTGGGGCCAACGTCCTGACTTTC.

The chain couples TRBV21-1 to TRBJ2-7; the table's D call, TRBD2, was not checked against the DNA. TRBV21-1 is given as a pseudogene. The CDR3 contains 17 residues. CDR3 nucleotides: TGTGCCAGCAGCAAAAAGGGAGGAAGGCCTTATGGCTACGAGCAGTACTTC. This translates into CASSKKGGRPYGYEQYF.

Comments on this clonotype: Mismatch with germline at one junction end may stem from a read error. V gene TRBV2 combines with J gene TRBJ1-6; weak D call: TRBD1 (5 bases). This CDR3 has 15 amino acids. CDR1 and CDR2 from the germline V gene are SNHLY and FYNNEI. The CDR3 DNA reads TGCGCCAGCAGCCTAGAAACAGGATTCTCTTCACCCCTCCACTTT. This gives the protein CASSLETGFSSPLHF. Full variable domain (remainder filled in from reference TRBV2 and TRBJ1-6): EPEVTQTPSHQVTQMGQEVILRCVPISNHLYFYWYRQILGQKVEFLVSFYNNEISEKSEIFDDQFSVERPDGSNFTLKIRSTKLEDSAMYFCASSLETGFSSPLHFGNGTRLTVT.

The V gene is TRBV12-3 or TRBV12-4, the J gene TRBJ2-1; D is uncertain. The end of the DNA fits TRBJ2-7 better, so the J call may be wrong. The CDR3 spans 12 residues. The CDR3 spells CASSFLGREQYF. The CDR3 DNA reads TGTGCCAGCAGTTTTTTGGGCCGCGAGCAGTACTTC.

The CDR3 DNA sequence: TGCAGTGCACCTTTAGCGGGGGGCCCAGAGACCCAGTACTTC. It codes for CSAPLAGGPETQYF. The chain is built from TRBV20-1 and TRBJ2-5; 10 positions agree with TRBD2. The V gene's germline CDR1 is DFQATT and CDR2 SNEGSKA (reference sequence). The CDR3 is 14 residues long. Trimming took 6 bases from V and 4 from J; bases not matched to a gene: 8.

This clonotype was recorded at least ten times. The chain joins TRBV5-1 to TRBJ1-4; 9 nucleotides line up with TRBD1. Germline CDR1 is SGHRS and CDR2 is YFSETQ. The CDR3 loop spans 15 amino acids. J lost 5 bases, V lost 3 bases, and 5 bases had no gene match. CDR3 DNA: TGCGCCAGCAGCTCATCCGGGACAGGGAATGAAAAACTGTTTTTT. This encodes CASSSSGTGNEKLFF.

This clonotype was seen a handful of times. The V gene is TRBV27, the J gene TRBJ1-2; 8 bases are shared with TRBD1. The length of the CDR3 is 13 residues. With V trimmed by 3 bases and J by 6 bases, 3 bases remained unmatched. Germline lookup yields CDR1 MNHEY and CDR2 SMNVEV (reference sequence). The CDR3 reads CASSFRGRNGYTF. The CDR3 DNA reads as TGTGCCAGCAGTTTCAGGGGGCGGAATGGCTACACCTTC.

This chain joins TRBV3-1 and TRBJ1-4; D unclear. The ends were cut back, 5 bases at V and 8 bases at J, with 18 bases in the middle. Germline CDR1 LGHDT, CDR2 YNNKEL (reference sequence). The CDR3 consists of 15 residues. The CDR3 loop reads CASSTRGRYGEKLFF. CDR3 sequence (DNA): TGTGCCAGCAGCACCCGGGGTCGTTATGGGGAAAAACTGTTTTTT.